This T cell receptor (beta chain) was profiled in a study of lymphopenia after photon versus proton radiotherapy. Germline V CDR1 and CDR2: MDHEN, SYDVKM. Losses at the gene ends were 2 bases for V and 1 base for J; bases not matched to a gene: 6. This CDR3 has 16 residues. A word on this clone: Its antigen is not known.

The repertoire was sequenced with immunoSEQ multiplex PCR; TCRdb's copy has only in-frame clones and lacks some. The data show around 31,000 clones, roughly nine tenths seen once. General study results and limits: Under photons, naive T cells and diversity fell while effector/memory populations rose.

This chain links TRBV28 with TRBJ1-1; TRBD1 agrees at 8 bases. The sequencing here drew on peripheral blood, taken from a patient treated with proton-based radiotherapy. The sequence was obtained from a woman in her 70s with pancreatic cancer. Some clones in this sample may be carry-over from other donors' samples. CDR3 protein: CASSLPWTGSNTEAFF. CDR3 in DNA: TGTGCCAGCAGTTTACCTTGGACAGGGTCGAACACTGAAGCTTTCTTT. Complete variable domain (other parts from reference TRBV28 and TRBJ1-1): DVKVTQSSRYLVKRTGEKVFLECVQDMDHENMFWYRQDPGLGLRLIYFSYDVKMKEKGDIPEGYSVSREKKERFSLILESASTNQTSMYLCASSLPWTGSNTEAFFGQGTRLTVV.